These T cell receptor beta chains were read from a single sample in a study of blood T cell repertoires in COVID-19. Sequencing was performed with immunoSEQ multiplex PCR; in TCRdb, only in-frame clones are kept and a portion is missing. The sample has some 130,000 clones, around 86% seen once. Sequencing was done on a sample of peripheral blood. The source of these receptors is a woman aged 70-85 years with COVID-19, enrolled during active disease. Both conserved end residues are part of each CDR3. D genes are given only for firm matches. Clone sizes are given selectively: once, few, many, or a class where the clone is expanded.

TRBD1,TRBV18,-,TRBJ2-7,CASSLEGDRGHEQYF,TGTGCCAGCTCACTCGAGGGGGACAGGGGCCACGAGCAGTACTTC
-,TRBV4-1,few,TRBJ1-6,CASSPINGDSPLHF,TGCGCCAGCAGCCCCATCAACGGGGATTCACCCCTCCACTTT
-,TRBV3-1/TRBV3-2,-,TRBJ1-4,CASSQDPPGSGYEKLFF,TGTGCCAGCAGCCAAGACCCCCCCGGATCGGGTTATGAAAAACTGTTTTTT
-,TRBV11-1,few,TRBJ1-1,CASSSQTPGINTEAFF,TGTGCCAGCAGCTCCCAGACCCCGGGAATTAACACTGAAGCTTTCTTT
-,TRBV28,-,TRBJ2-7,CASSPVFSSPYEQYF,TGTGCCAGCAGTCCCGTATTCTCTAGCCCCTACGAGCAGTACTTC
-,TRBV6-6,-,TRBJ2-7,CASSYAGSSYEQYF,TGTGCCAGCAGTTACGCAGGCAGCTCCTACGAGCAGTACTTC
TRBD1,TRBV3-1/TRBV3-2,-,TRBJ1-2,CASSQRQGLKGGYGYTF,TGTGCCAGCAGCCAAAGACAGGGTTTAAAAGGGGGGTATGGCTACACCTTC
TRBD1,TRBV28,-,TRBJ2-7,CASSLPGQGYEQYF,TGTGCCAGCAGTCTACCGGGACAGGGCTACGAGCAGTACTTC
-,TRBV28,-,TRBJ1-5,CASSSALQGNQPQHF,TGTGCCAGCAGTTCCGCCTTACAGGGAAATCAGCCCCAGCATTTT
TRBD2,TRBV7-2,-,TRBJ2-1,CASSAGTSVNNEQFF,TGTGCCAGCAGCGCCGGGACTAGCGTGAACAATGAGCAGTTCTTC
-,TRBV15,-,TRBJ1-2,CATSRGGIGHGYTF,TGTGCCACCAGCAGAGGAGGGATTGGCCATGGCTACACCTTC
-,TRBV20-1,-,TRBJ1-1,CSASGQRENTEAFF,TGCAGTGCTAGTGGACAGCGAGAGAACACTGAAGCTTTCTTT
-,TRBV5-6,-,TRBJ1-4,CASSPGTWSEKLFF,TGTGCCAGCAGCCCCGGGACATGGAGTGAAAAACTGTTTTTT
TRBD1,TRBV9,once,TRBJ2-1,CASSVVGNRGINEQFF,TGTGCCAGCAGCGTAGTAGGAAACAGGGGAATCAATGAGCAGTTCTTC
-,TRBV7-2,-,TRBJ1-2,CASSLDGISGYTF,TGTGCCAGCAGCTTAGACGGGATAAGTGGCTACACCTTC
TRBD2,TRBV5-1,-,TRBJ2-3,CASSQGLAGTPLVTDTQYF,TGCGCCAGCAGCCAAGGACTAGCGGGAACCCCGTTGGTCACAGATACGCAGTATTTT
-,TRBV24-1,once,TRBJ1-5,CATSDRATGQPQHF,TGTGCCACCAGTGACCGAGCGACGGGGCAGCCCCAGCATTTT
TRBD1,TRBV7-2,-,TRBJ1-1,CASSTAGTGVGAEAFF,TGTGCCAGCAGCACTGCCGGGACAGGGGTTGGGGCTGAAGCTTTCTTT
-,TRBV28,-,TRBJ2-7,CASSFGRVYEQYF,TGTGCCAGCAGTTTCGGCAGGGTCTACGAGCAGTACTTC
-,TRBV18,-,TRBJ1-1,CASSPSGYYMNTEAFF,TGTGCCAGCTCACCATCAGGCTATTACATGAACACTGAAGCTTTCTTT